The entry that follows covers one TCR beta chain sequence. This record comes from a study of blood T cell repertoires in COVID-19. Turning to the study itself: PBMCs, B-cell-depleted T cells, or T cells were the source of the cDNA or gDNA that made up the material.

The V end was cut by 5 bases, the J end by 4 bases, with 18 bases between. The CDR3 consists of 15 residues. Germline assignment: CDR1 SGHDT and CDR2 YYEEEE. Within 2 weeks of study entry, exposed participants had contacted a PCR-confirmed or clinician-diagnosed COVID-19 case. TCRdb's table, derived via immunoSEQ multiplex PCR, lists solely in-frame clones and lacks some. This table has 300,000 to 350,000 clones, 90% appearing once. The rearrangement joins TRBV5-6 to TRBJ1-2, with a tentative D call TRBD1 (5 bases). Sequencing input: PBMCs or T cells enriched from blood (not recorded which). This TCR came from a woman in her twenties or thirties who had been exposed to COVID-19. The CDR3 nucleotides read TGTGCCAGCAGAGCCGGGAGAGGGGCCTCCTATGGCTACACCTTC. It specifies CASRAGRGASYGYTF.